This TCR beta chain comes out of a study of Ad26.COV2.S vaccination and SARS-CoV-2 variants. This CDR3 has 14 residues. Germline V gives CDR1 MRHNA, CDR2 SNTAGT. With 6 bases removed from V and 1 base from J, the gap between germline ends came to 12 bases. Treatment of the sample: some 20 received Ad26.COV2.S at low or high dose, single or two shots; roughly 5 received placebo; per-sample allocation not given. Collection of samples fell on day 63 after the first vaccine or placebo injection. The data were produced by immunoSEQ multiplex PCR, yet TCRdb's version contains in-frame clones alone and is incomplete. This table holds some 340,000 clones, about 86% found once. This clone has just one count.

The sample here was peripheral blood, taken in a trial of Ad26.COV2.S vaccine versus placebo. This chain uses TRBV6-4 with TRBJ1-1; D is unresolved. This TCR derives from a person aged 18-60 years who received the Ad26.COV2.S COVID-19 vaccine or a placebo. DNA for the CDR3: TGTGCCAGCAGAGTGACTCACACGAACACTGAAGCTTTCTTT. Translating gives CASRVTHTNTEAFF.